This T cell receptor (beta chain) was sequenced for a study of T cell changes during pregnancy in multiple sclerosis. The table came from immunoSEQ multiplex PCR; TCRdb's copy has only in-frame clones and leaves some out. Of over 60,000 clones detected, 75% to 95% appear once; the ten largest clones hold around 0.64%. The source material was peripheral blood, sampled in the third trimester of pregnancy. This TCR was recovered from a female donor in good health, enrolled as a control in a pregnancy study.

The CDR3 region has the DNA TGTGCCAGCAGCCTCTACAGGGGGCTGGGGAACACTGAAGCTTTCTTT. It yields the protein CASSLYRGLGNTEAFF. The chain uses TRBV14 and TRBJ1-1, with 9 bases fitting TRBD1. The trim removed 4 bases at V and 1 base at J, leaving 7 bases unmatched. CDR1 and CDR2 (germline): SGHDN, FVKESK. The CDR3 sequence is 16 residues long.